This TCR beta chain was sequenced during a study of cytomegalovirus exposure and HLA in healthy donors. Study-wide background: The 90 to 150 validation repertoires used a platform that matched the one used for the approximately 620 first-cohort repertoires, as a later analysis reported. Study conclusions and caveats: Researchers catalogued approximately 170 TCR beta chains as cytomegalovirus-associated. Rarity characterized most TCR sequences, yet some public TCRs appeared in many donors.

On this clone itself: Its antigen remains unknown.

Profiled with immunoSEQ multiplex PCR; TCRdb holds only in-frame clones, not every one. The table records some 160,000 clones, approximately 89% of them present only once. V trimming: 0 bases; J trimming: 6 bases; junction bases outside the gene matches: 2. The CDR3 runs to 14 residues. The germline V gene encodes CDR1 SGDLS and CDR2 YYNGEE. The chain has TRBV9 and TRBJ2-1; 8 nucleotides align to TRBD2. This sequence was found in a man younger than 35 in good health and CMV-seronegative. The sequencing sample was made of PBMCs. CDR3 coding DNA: TGTGCCAGCAGCGTAGCCGGGAGGGGCAATGAGCAGTTCTTC. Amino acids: CASSVAGRGNEQFF.